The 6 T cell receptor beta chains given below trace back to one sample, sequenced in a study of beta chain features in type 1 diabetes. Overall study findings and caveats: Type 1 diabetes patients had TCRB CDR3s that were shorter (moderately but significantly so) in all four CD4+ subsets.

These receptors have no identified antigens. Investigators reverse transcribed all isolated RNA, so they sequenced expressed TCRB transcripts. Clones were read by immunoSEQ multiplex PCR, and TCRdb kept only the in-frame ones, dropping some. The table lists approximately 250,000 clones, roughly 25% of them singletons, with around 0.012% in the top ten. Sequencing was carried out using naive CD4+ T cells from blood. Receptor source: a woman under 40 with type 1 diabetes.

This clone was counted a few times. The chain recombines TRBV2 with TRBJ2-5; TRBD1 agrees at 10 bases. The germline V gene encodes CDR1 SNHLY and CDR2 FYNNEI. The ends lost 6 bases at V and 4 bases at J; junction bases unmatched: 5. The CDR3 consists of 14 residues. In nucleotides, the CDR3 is TGTGCCAGCAGCCTGGACAGGGGGATAGAGACCCAGTACTTC. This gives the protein CASSLDRGIETQYF.

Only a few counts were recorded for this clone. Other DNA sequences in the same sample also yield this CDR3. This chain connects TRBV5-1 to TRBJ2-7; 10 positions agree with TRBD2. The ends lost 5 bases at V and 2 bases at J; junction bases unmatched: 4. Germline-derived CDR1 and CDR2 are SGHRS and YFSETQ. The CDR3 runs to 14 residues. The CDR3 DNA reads TGCGCCAGCAGGGTAGCGGGAGGTCCCTACGAGCAGTACTTC. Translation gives CASRVAGGPYEQYF.

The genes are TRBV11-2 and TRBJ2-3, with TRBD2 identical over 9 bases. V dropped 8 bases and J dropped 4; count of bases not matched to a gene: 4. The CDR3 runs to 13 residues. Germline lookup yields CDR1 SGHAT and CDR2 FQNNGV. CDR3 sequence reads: CASGGRVADTQYF. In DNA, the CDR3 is TGTGCCAGCGGCGGGAGGGTAGCAGATACGCAGTATTTT. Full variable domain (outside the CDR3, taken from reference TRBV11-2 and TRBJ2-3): EAGVAQSPRYKIIEKRQSVAFWCNPISGHATLYWYQQILGQGPKLLIQFQNNGVVDDSQLPKDRFSAERLKGVDSTLKIQPAKLEDSAVYLCASGGRVADTQYFGPGTRLTVL.

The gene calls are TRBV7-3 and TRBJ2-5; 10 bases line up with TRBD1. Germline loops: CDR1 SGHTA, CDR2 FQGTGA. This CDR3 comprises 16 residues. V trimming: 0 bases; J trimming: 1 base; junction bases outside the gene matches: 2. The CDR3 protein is CASSLTRTGGQETQYF. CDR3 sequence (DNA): TGTGCCAGCAGCTTAACCCGGACAGGGGGCCAAGAGACCCAGTACTTC.

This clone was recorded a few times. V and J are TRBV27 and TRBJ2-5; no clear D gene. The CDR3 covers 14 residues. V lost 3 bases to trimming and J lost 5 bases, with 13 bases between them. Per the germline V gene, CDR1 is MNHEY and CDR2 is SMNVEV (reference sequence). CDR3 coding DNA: TGTGCCAGCAGTTTGCAACCCCTCGGGGAGACCCAGTACTTC. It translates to CASSLQPLGETQYF.

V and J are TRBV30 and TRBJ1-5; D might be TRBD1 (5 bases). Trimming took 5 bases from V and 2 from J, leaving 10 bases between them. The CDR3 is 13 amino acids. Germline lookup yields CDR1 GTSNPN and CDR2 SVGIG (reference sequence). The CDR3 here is CAWARAGNQPQHF. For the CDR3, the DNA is TGTGCCTGGGCCAGGGCGGGCAATCAGCCCCAGCATTTT.